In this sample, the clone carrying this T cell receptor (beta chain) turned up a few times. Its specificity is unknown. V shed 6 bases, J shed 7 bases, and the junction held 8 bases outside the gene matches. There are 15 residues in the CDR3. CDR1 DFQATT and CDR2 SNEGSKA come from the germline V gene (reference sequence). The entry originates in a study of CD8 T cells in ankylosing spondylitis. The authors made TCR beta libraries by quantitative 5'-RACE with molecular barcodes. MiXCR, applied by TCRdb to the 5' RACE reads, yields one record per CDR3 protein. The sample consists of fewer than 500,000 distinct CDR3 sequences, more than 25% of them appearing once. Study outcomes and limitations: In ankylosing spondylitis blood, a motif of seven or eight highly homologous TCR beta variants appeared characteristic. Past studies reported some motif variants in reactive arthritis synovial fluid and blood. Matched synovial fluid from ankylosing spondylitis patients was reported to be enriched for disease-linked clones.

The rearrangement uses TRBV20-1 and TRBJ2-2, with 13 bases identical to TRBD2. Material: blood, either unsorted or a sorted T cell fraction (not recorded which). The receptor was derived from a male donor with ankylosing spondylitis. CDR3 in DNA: TGCAGTGCCCGACGACTAGCGGGAGGTCACGGGGAGCTGTTTTTT. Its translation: CSARRLAGGHGELFF.